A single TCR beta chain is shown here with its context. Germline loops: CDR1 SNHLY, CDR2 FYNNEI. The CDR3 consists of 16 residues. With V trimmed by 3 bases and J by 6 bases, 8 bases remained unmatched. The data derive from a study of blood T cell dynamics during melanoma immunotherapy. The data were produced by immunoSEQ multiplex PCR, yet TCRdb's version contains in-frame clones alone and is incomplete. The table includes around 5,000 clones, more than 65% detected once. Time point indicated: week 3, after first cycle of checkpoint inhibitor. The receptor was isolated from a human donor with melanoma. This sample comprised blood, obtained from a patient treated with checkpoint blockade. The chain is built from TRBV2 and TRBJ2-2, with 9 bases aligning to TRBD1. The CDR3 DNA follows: TGTGCCAGCAGTGATATTTTACAGGGGGCGGCCGGGGAGCTGTTTTTT. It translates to CASSDILQGAAGELFF.